Included here is one T cell receptor (beta chain) sequence, with context. Its antigen has not been determined. No per-base quality is available; no much larger clone lies one base away. The sample originates from a study of relationships among human T cell subsets (dated by TCRdb to about 2010). About the investigation overall: Eight distinct blood T cell populations were sequenced: pan T, CD8 cytotoxic, regulatory, Th1, Th2, naive plus transitional, activated and memory cells. Findings and caveats that apply to the study as a whole: The substantial sharing of CDR3s among Th1, Th2 and regulatory T cells was interpreted as suggesting that cell fate choices are stochastic. The seven subsets showed no statistically significant differences in V, D and J usage, CDR3 length, or N-nucleotide additions. A CD4+CD8+ double-positive population could not be excluded by the bead-based sorting. Over 55% of CD8+ cytotoxic sequences were found to belong to clones with over 100 reads, whereas few such clones were observed in the regulatory and Th2 subsets.

Following the CD25, CD56 and CD294 bead selections, the CD4+CD25-CD294- flow-through was collected as the Th1 cells. T cell subsets were isolated with Miltenyi superparamagnetic beads coated with subset-specific monoclonal antibodies. All T cell populations were isolated from peripheral blood. Ficoll separation of whole blood yielded mononuclear cells, and anti-CD14 microbeads were then used to deplete the monocytes. Right after isolation, the cell populations were resuspended in RNAprotect reagent. V lost 0 bases and J lost 7 bases, and the count of bases not matched to a germline gene is 7. The CDR3 spans 15 residues, from the cysteine through the phenylalanine. Kept here is only the CDR3 DNA, which spans 45 bases and is read in frame from base 1. For CDR1 and CDR2, the germline V gene lists SGHRS and YFSETQ. The library was made by multiplex PCR. The data were produced on a 454 GS FLX. TCR alpha and beta CDR3 regions were amplified from mRNA by semiquantitative ARM-PCR. ARM-PCR used tagged nested gene-specific primers, after which communal superprimers carried out exponential amplification. Before the first-round PCR products went through the second amplification round, exonuclease was used to remove the nested primers. The amplicons were sequenced on the 454 platform, a system that can rapidly sequence millions of DNA fragments without cloning bias. A read mappable to both V and J germline segments was defined as an effective read. The study's own analysis went as follows. IRmap was used to assign reads to germline V, D and J segments, relying on pyromap, a Smith-Waterman modification adapted to 454 sequencing errors. Cutoffs set at the 99th percentile of alignment scores from simulated random sequences were applied to filter D-beta assignments. CDR3 was defined as the amino acids lying between the conserved V-segment Y[YFLI]C motif and the J-segment [FW]GXGT motif. Repertoire diversity was estimated with a compound Poisson process model previously applied to large-scale EST data. A procedure for detecting cross-contamination was used to argue that the shared CDR3s did not come from sample contamination. Using fastp trimming at Q25 and MiXCR clonotype assembly, TCRdb reanalyzed the public sequencing data and kept in-frame beta chains. Here each entry gathers all rows of one CDR3 protein and keeps the most common genes and DNA. TCRdb's processing, not the authors' own work, is the source of the V and J calls. For this sample there are about 13,000 distinct CDR3 sequences; roughly two thirds appear just once. Just under 30% of the sample rests with the top ten.

The rearrangement joined TRBV5-1 to TRBJ1-2; 9 middle bases align to TRBD1. The specimen was CD4+ Th1 cells sorted from blood. Sample cell subset or site, as interpreted from the label and publication: CD4+CD25-CD294- T helper 1 cells. The sequence was collected from a man in his forties in good health. Here the CDR3 is given as CASSLDGTGSFGYTF. In nucleotides, the sequence is TGCGCCAGCAGCTTGGACGGGACAGGGTCGTTTGGCTACACCTTC.